The clone carrying this TCR beta chain was observed at least ten times. Its target is not known. The data belong to a study of T-cell reconstitution after alpha-beta-depleted transplantation in children. Study-wide results and caveats: For some patients, TCRbeta diversity was high at day 60 because of recipient T cells and thymic progenitors that survived.

CDR3 length: 15 amino acids. CDR1 and CDR2 from the germline V gene are SGHRS and YFSETQ. V was trimmed by 0 bases and J by 5 bases, leaving 12 bases between them. Library preparation (for TCRbeta) was performed with unique molecular identifiers. TCRdb ran MiXCR on the PCR reads and lists one entry per CDR3 protein. The sample consists of under 75,000 distinct CDR3 sequences, 9.5% to 13% of them appearing once. The TCR comes from a boy under 18 with acute myeloid leukemia, due to receive a stem cell transplant. The rearrangement uses TRBV5-1 and TRBJ2-1; D might be TRBD2 (7 bases). Sequenced material: PBMCs, taken before TCRalphabeta/CD19-depleted stem cell transplant. CDR3 amino acids: CASSLVAGANNEQFF. Written as DNA, the CDR3 is TGCGCCAGCAGCTTGGTCGCGGGGGCTAACAATGAGCAGTTCTTC.